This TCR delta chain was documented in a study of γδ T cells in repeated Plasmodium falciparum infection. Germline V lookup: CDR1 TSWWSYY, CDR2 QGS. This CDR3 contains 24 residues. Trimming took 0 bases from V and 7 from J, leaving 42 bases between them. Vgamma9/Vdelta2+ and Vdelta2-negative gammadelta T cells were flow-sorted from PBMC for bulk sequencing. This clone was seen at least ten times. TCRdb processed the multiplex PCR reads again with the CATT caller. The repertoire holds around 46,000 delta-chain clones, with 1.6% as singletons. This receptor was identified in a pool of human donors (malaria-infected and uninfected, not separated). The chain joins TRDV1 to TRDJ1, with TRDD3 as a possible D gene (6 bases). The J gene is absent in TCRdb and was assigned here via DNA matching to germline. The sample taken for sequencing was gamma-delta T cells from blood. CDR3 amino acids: CALGELGLPLNCLSLGDPSPKLIF. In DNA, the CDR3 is TGTGCTCTTGGGGAACTAGGATTGCCTTTGAACTGCCTTAGTCTTGGGGATCCCTCCCCTAAACTCATCTTT.